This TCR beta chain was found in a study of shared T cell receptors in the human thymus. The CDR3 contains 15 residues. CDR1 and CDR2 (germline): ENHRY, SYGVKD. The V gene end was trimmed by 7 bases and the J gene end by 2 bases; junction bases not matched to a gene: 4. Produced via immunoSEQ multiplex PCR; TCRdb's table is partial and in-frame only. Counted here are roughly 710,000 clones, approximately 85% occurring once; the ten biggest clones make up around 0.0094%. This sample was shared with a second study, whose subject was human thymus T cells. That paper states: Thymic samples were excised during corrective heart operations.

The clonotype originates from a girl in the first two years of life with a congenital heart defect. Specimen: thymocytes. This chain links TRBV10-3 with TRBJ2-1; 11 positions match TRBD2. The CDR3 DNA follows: TGTGCCATCAAGTCGGGACTAGCGGCCTACAATGAGCAGTTCTTC. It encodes CAIKSGLAAYNEQFF.